Listed below are T cell receptor beta chains from one sample, sequenced in a study of shared clonotypes between healthy human individuals. Profiled with immunoSEQ multiplex PCR; TCRdb holds only in-frame clones, not every one. The data contain over 700,000 clones, over 60% of them singletons. Sequencing input: memory CD4+ T cells sorted from blood. All receptors derive from a woman younger than 45 in good health. Each CDR3 is given with its conserved first and last residue. D genes are given only for firm matches. A clone size is listed for some rows: how often the clone was seen (once, few, many), or a class if it is expanded.

v_gene: TRBV5-1
abundance: few
d_gene: TRBD2
j_gene: TRBJ2-7
CDR3nt: TGCGCCAGAAACCATCGGGGCCAGGGGAGGACTAGCGGGAACAACGAGCAGTACTTC
CDR3aa: CARNHRGQGRTSGNNEQYF

v_gene: TRBV11-2
abundance: once
d_gene: .
j_gene: TRBJ2-2
CDR3nt: TGTGCCAGCAGCCCCCCCGGCACCGGGGAGCTGTTTTTT
CDR3aa: CASSPPGTGELFF

v_gene: TRBV18
abundance: .
d_gene: TRBD1
j_gene: TRBJ2-7
CDR3nt: TGTGCCAGCTCAGGACAGACAGGGGTGGGCGAGCAGTACTTC
CDR3aa: CASSGQTGVGEQYF

v_gene: TRBV5-4
abundance: once
d_gene: .
j_gene: TRBJ2-1
CDR3nt: TGTGCCAGCAGCCTCCGGGGAAGCTCCTACAATGAGCAGTTCTTC
CDR3aa: CASSLRGSSYNEQFF

v_gene: TRBV23-1
abundance: few
d_gene: TRBD1
j_gene: TRBJ1-5
CDR3nt: TGCGCCAGCAGTCAAGGGACAGGGAATCAGCCCCAGCATTTT
CDR3aa: CASSQGTGNQPQHF

v_gene: TRBV6-5
abundance: .
d_gene: TRBD1
j_gene: TRBJ1-5
CDR3nt: TGTGCCAGCAGTCAGACAGGGAGGAATCAGCCCCAGCATTTT
CDR3aa: CASSQTGRNQPQHF

v_gene: TRBV28
abundance: .
d_gene: .
j_gene: TRBJ1-1
CDR3nt: TGTGCCAGCAGTGCCCGATGGAGGAACACTGAAGCTTTCTTT
CDR3aa: CASSARWRNTEAFF

v_gene: TRBV11-2
abundance: .
d_gene: .
j_gene: TRBJ1-4
CDR3nt: TGTGCCAGCAGCAGGACAATGCCAAATGAAAAACTGTTTTTT
CDR3aa: CASSRTMPNEKLFF

v_gene: TRBV19
abundance: .
d_gene: .
j_gene: TRBJ1-1
CDR3nt: TGTGCCAGTAGCAGAAACACTGAAGCTTTCTTT
CDR3aa: CASSRNTEAFF

v_gene: TRBV19
abundance: .
d_gene: .
j_gene: TRBJ2-3
CDR3nt: TGTGCCAGTAGTATAGGGGGAGCAGATACGCAGTATTTT
CDR3aa: CASSIGGADTQYF

v_gene: TRBV18
abundance: .
d_gene: TRBD2
j_gene: TRBJ2-3
CDR3nt: TGTGCCAGCTCAAAGCCGGGACTAGCGGGAGGGGCAGCAGATACGCAGTATTTT
CDR3aa: CASSKPGLAGGAADTQYF

v_gene: TRBV5-8
abundance: .
d_gene: TRBD2
j_gene: TRBJ2-7
CDR3nt: TGTGCCAGCAGCTTGTGGGGGGGCTCCTACGAGCAGTACTTC
CDR3aa: CASSLWGGSYEQYF

v_gene: TRBV5-1
abundance: .
d_gene: .
j_gene: TRBJ2-2
CDR3nt: TGCGCCAGCAGCTTTCAGAACATGAACACCGGGGAGCTGTTTTTT
CDR3aa: CASSFQNMNTGELFF

v_gene: TRBV13
abundance: many
d_gene: TRBD2
j_gene: TRBJ2-1
CDR3nt: TGTGCCAGCAGCTTAGTCCGAGGACTAGGGTCCGTGAATGAGCAGTTCTTC
CDR3aa: CASSLVRGLGSVNEQFF

v_gene: TRBV10-2
abundance: many
d_gene: TRBD1
j_gene: TRBJ1-5
CDR3nt: TGCGCCAGCAGAGACGAGGGGGCGGGCAATCAGCCCCAGCATTTT
CDR3aa: CASRDEGAGNQPQHF

v_gene: TRBV4-2
abundance: .
d_gene: .
j_gene: TRBJ1-2
CDR3nt: TGTGCCAGCAGCCAAGATCGTAGTCTAAACTATGGCTACACCTTC
CDR3aa: CASSQDRSLNYGYTF

v_gene: TRBV5-1
abundance: .
d_gene: .
j_gene: TRBJ1-1
CDR3nt: TGCGCCAGCAGCTTCGCTACAGGGCAGAGAACTGAAGCTTTCTTT
CDR3aa: CASSFATGQRTEAFF

v_gene: TRBV2
abundance: once
d_gene: TRBD1
j_gene: TRBJ2-7
CDR3nt: TGTGCCAGCAGTGATAACAGGGGCTACGAGCAGTACTTC
CDR3aa: CASSDNRGYEQYF

v_gene: TRBV10-3
abundance: .
d_gene: .
j_gene: TRBJ2-5
CDR3nt: TGTGCCATCAGTCCGGGACCCCTAGAGACCCAGTACTTC
CDR3aa: CAISPGPLETQYF

v_gene: TRBV5-1
abundance: .
d_gene: .
j_gene: TRBJ2-7
CDR3nt: TGCGCCAGCAGCTTAATTAACCAGCGGGCAGTCTACGAGCAGTACTTC
CDR3aa: CASSLINQRAVYEQYF

v_gene: TRBV28
abundance: .
d_gene: .
j_gene: TRBJ2-7
CDR3nt: TGTGCCAGCAGTTTACGGAGGTGGCGGGCTTTCGAGCAGTACTTC
CDR3aa: CASSLRRWRAFEQYF

v_gene: TRBV5-4
abundance: .
d_gene: TRBD1
j_gene: TRBJ2-3
CDR3nt: TGTGCCAGCAGCCCTCCCCGGCAGGGGGCTGTGACAGATACGCAGTATTTT
CDR3aa: CASSPPRQGAVTDTQYF

v_gene: TRBV7-2
abundance: few
d_gene: .
j_gene: TRBJ2-5
CDR3nt: TGTGCCAGCAGCTCCCCAGGTCGCTTGGAGACCCAGTACTTC
CDR3aa: CASSSPGRLETQYF

v_gene: TRBV10-3
abundance: .
d_gene: .
j_gene: TRBJ1-5
CDR3nt: TGTGCCATCAGGGCTCCAGGCAGGCAGCCCCAGCATTTT
CDR3aa: CAIRAPGRQPQHF

v_gene: TRBV7-9
abundance: many
d_gene: TRBD2
j_gene: TRBJ2-3
CDR3nt: TGTGCCAGCAGAATGGGGACTAGCGGCACAGATACGCAGTATTTT
CDR3aa: CASRMGTSGTDTQYF

v_gene: TRBV11-3
abundance: .
d_gene: TRBD2
j_gene: TRBJ2-1
CDR3nt: TGTGCCAGCAGCGTACTAGCGGGAGCCTACAATGAGCAGTTCTTC
CDR3aa: CASSVLAGAYNEQFF

v_gene: TRBV10-3
abundance: many
d_gene: TRBD2
j_gene: TRBJ2-2
CDR3nt: TGTGCCATCAGTTTCCAGCGGGAGGGGGAGCTGTTTTTT
CDR3aa: CAISFQREGELFF

v_gene: TRBV18
abundance: .
d_gene: .
j_gene: TRBJ2-7
CDR3nt: TGTGCCAGCTCACCACCCGACAGACCCGCCTACGAGCAGTACTTC
CDR3aa: CASSPPDRPAYEQYF

v_gene: TRBV27
abundance: .
d_gene: TRBD1
j_gene: TRBJ1-3
CDR3nt: TGTGCCAGCAGTTTCGAATCCGGGACAGATATGGGGTATTTT
CDR3aa: CASSFESGTDMGYF

v_gene: TRBV19
abundance: .
d_gene: TRBD1
j_gene: TRBJ1-1
CDR3nt: TGTGCCAGTAGCAGACAGGGGCCCACTGAAGCTTTCTTT
CDR3aa: CASSRQGPTEAFF

v_gene: TRBV20-1
abundance: .
d_gene: .
j_gene: TRBJ2-3
CDR3nt: TGCAGTGCGCCTCACACAGATACGCAGTATTTT
CDR3aa: CSAPHTDTQYF

v_gene: TRBV29-1
abundance: few
d_gene: TRBD2
j_gene: TRBJ2-5
CDR3nt: TGCAGCGTTGAAGCTGGACTAGGCCCTTTACAAGAGACCCAGTACTTC
CDR3aa: CSVEAGLGPLQETQYF

v_gene: TRBV28
abundance: .
d_gene: .
j_gene: TRBJ2-5
CDR3nt: TGTGCCAGCAGTTTTAGGGAGACCCAGTACTTC
CDR3aa: CASSFRETQYF

v_gene: TRBV10-1
abundance: once
d_gene: TRBD1
j_gene: TRBJ2-7
CDR3nt: TGCGCCAGCAGTCCAGGGGGCGCGTACGAGCAGTACTTC
CDR3aa: CASSPGGAYEQYF

v_gene: TRBV19
abundance: .
d_gene: .
j_gene: TRBJ2-3
CDR3nt: TGTGCCAGTAGTATGGGCTCGGGGCCTAATACGCAGTATTTT
CDR3aa: CASSMGSGPNTQYF

v_gene: TRBV7-2
abundance: .
d_gene: TRBD2
j_gene: TRBJ2-5
CDR3nt: TGTGCCAGCAGCTTCTTAGCGGGAGTAGAAGAGACCCAGTACTTC
CDR3aa: CASSFLAGVEETQYF

v_gene: TRBV18
abundance: .
d_gene: TRBD1
j_gene: TRBJ1-2
CDR3nt: TGTGCCAGCTCACCACCGTCACAGGGGGCTTTTGGCTACACCTTC
CDR3aa: CASSPPSQGAFGYTF

v_gene: TRBV29-1
abundance: few
d_gene: .
j_gene: TRBJ2-5
CDR3nt: TGCAGCGTTGAGGTTACAGCTGGGGAGCAGTACTTC
CDR3aa: CSVEVTAGEQYF

v_gene: TRBV4-1
abundance: .
d_gene: TRBD2
j_gene: TRBJ2-7
CDR3nt: TGCGCCAGCAGCCAAACAGATATGGGACTAGCGGGACCCCACGAGCAGTACTTC
CDR3aa: CASSQTDMGLAGPHEQYF

v_gene: TRBV2
abundance: .
d_gene: TRBD1
j_gene: TRBJ2-7
CDR3nt: TGTGCCAGCAGCCAGGACAGGGCCGGGACTTGGACCTACGAGCAGTACTTC
CDR3aa: CASSQDRAGTWTYEQYF

v_gene: TRBV28
abundance: .
d_gene: .
j_gene: TRBJ1-5
CDR3nt: TGTGCCAGCAGTTTATCAGAGGGCCAGCCCCAGCATTTT
CDR3aa: CASSLSEGQPQHF

v_gene: TRBV5-6
abundance: .
d_gene: TRBD1
j_gene: TRBJ1-5
CDR3nt: TGTGCCAGCAGCTTAGGGGGCAGTGGCAATCAGCCCCAGCATTTT
CDR3aa: CASSLGGSGNQPQHF

v_gene: TRBV6-1
abundance: .
d_gene: .
j_gene: TRBJ2-3
CDR3nt: TGTGCCAGCAGTGAGGGACCGGGGACAGATACGCAGTATTTT
CDR3aa: CASSEGPGTDTQYF

v_gene: TRBV5-1
abundance: .
d_gene: .
j_gene: TRBJ1-2
CDR3nt: TGCGCCAGCAGCTATACCCAAGAAAGTGGCTACACCTTC
CDR3aa: CASSYTQESGYTF

v_gene: TRBV19
abundance: .
d_gene: .
j_gene: TRBJ2-5
CDR3nt: TGTGCCAGTAGTATAGTAGGGGGGAAGACCCAGTACTTC
CDR3aa: CASSIVGGKTQYF

v_gene: TRBV18
abundance: .
d_gene: TRBD1
j_gene: TRBJ1-1
CDR3nt: TGTGCCAGCTCACCGGGACAGGGGTCTACCGAAGCTTTCTTT
CDR3aa: CASSPGQGSTEAFF

v_gene: TRBV6-5
abundance: .
d_gene: .
j_gene: TRBJ2-2
CDR3nt: TGTGCCAGCAGTGCTCCTAGCGTGATCGGGGAGCTGTTTTTT
CDR3aa: CASSAPSVIGELFF